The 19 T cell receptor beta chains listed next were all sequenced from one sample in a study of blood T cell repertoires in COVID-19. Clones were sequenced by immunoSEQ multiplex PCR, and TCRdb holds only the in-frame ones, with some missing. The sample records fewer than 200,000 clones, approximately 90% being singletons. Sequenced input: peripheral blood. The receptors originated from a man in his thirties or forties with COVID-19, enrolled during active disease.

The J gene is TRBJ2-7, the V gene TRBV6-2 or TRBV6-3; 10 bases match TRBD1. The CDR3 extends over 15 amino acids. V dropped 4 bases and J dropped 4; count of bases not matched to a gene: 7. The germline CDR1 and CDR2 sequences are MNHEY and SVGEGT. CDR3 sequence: CASSSWDRGRYEQYF. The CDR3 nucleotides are TGTGCCAGCAGTTCGTGGGACAGGGGAAGGTACGAGCAGTACTTC.

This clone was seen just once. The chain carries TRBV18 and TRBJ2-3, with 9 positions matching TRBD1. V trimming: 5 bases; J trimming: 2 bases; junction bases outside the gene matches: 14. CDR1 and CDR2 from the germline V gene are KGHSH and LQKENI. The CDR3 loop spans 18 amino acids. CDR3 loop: CASSTTGLTGGFTDTQYF. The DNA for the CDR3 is TGTGCCAGCTCAACCACGGGTCTGACAGGGGGGTTCACAGATACGCAGTATTTT.

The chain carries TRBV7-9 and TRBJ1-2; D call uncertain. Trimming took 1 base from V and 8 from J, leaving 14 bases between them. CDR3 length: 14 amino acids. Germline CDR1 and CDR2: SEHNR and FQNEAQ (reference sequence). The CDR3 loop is CASSLGGGEEGYTF. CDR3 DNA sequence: TGTGCCAGCAGCTTAGGAGGCGGGGAGGAGGGCTACACCTTC.

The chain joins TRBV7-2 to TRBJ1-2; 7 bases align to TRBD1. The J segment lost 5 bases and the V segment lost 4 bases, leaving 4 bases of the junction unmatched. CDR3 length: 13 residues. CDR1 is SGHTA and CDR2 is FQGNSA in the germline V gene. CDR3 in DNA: TGTGCCAGCAGCTCAGGGGGGAAGTATGGCTACACCTTC. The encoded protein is CASSSGGKYGYTF.

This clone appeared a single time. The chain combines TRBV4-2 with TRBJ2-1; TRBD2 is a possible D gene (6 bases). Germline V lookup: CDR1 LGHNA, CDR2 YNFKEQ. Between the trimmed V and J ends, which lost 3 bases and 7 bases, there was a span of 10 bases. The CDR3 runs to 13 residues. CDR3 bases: TGTGCCAGCAGCCACCCGGGGGAGAATGAGCAGTTCTTC. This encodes CASSHPGENEQFF.

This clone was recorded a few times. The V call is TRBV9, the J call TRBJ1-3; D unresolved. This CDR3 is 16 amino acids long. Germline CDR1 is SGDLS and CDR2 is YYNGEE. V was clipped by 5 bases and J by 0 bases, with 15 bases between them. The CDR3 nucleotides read TGTGCCAGCAGTACCCACCTTGGGAGCTCTGGAAACACCATATATTTT. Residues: CASSTHLGSSGNTIYF.

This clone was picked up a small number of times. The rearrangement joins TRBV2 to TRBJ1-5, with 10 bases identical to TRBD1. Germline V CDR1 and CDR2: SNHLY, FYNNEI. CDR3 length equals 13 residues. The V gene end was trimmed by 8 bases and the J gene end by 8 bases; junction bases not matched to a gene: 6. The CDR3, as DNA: TGTGCCAGCCGTTGGGACAGGGGAGAGCCCCAGCATTTT. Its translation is CASRWDRGEPQHF.

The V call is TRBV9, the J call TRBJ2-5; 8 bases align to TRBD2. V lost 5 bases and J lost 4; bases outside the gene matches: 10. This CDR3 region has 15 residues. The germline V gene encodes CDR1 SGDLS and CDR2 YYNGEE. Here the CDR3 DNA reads TGTGCCAGCAGTATTGGCGGGGGGCTCCTAGAGACCCAGTACTTC. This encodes CASSIGGGLLETQYF.

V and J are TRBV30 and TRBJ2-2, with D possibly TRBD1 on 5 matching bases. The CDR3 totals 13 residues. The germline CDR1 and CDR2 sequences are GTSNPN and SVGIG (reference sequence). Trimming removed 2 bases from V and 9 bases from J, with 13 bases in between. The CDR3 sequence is CAWSFQQERELFF. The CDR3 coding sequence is TGTGCCTGGAGTTTTCAACAGGAAAGGGAGCTGTTTTTT.

The CDR3 nucleotides read TGTGCCAGCAGTTACTCGACGGGGAGGGATCAGCCCCAGCATTTT. Residues: CASSYSTGRDQPQHF. The chain combines TRBV6-5 with TRBJ1-5, with D unclear. Trimming took off 0 bases at V and 5 bases at J, with 11 bases between the two ends. The CDR3 is made up of 15 amino acids. The germline V gene encodes CDR1 MNHEY and CDR2 SVGAGI.

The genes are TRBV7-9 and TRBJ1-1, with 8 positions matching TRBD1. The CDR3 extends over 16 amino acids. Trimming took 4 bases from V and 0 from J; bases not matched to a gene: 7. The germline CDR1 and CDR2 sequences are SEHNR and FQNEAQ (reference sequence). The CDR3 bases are TGTGCCAGCAGCTCACAGGGGGGAGGGTTGAACACTGAAGCTTTCTTT. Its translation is CASSSQGGGLNTEAFF.

CDR3 amino acids: CASSQQVEGETQYF. In DNA, the CDR3 is TGTGCCAGCAGCCAGCAGGTGGAGGGAGAGACCCAGTACTTC. The chain couples TRBV3-1 (or the pseudogene TRBV3-2) to TRBJ2-5; possible D gene TRBD2, 6 bases. V lost 3 bases, J lost 4 bases, and 12 bases lay in between. This CDR3 has 14 amino acids. Germline V gene sequence: CDR1 LGHDT, CDR2 YNNKEL (reference sequence).

The CDR3 reads CASSLLREMNTEAFF. The DNA of the CDR3 is TGTGCCAGCAGCTTATTGCGGGAGATGAACACTGAAGCTTTCTTT. The chain is built from TRBV7-3 and TRBJ1-1; D is uncertain. V lost 2 bases and J lost 0, with 10 bases in between. The CDR3 spans 15 residues. Germline V lookup: CDR1 SGHTA, CDR2 FQGTGA.

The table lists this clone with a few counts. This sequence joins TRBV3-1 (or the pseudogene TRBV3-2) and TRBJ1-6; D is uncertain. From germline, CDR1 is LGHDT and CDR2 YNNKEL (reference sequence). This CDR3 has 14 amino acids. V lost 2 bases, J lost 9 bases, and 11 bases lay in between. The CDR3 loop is CASSQMEMGSPLHF. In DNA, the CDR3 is TGTGCCAGCAGCCAAATGGAGATGGGTTCACCCCTCCACTTT.

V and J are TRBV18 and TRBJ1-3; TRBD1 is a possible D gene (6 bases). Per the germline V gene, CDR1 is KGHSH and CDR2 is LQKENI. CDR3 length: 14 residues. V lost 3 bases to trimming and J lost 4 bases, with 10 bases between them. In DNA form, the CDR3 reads TGTGCCAGCTCACCTACAGGGATAGGAAACACCATATATTTT. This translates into CASSPTGIGNTIYF.

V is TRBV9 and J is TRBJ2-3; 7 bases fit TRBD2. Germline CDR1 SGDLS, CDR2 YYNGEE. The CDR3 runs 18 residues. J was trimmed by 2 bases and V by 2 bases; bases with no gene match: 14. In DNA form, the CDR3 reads TGTGCCAGCAGCGTCTCCACGGGGGGACTTACCCTCACAGATACGCAGTATTTT. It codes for CASSVSTGGLTLTDTQYF.

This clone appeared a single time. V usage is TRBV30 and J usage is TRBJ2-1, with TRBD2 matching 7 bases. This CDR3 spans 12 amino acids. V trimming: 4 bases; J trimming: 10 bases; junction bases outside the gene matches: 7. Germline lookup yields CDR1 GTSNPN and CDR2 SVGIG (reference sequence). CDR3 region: CAWMTGGDEQFF. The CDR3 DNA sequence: TGTGCCTGGATGACGGGGGGAGACGAGCAGTTCTTC.

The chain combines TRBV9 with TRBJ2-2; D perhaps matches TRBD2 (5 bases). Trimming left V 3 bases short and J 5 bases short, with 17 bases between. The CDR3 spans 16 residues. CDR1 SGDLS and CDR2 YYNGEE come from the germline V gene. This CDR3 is CASSARAVRRTGELFF. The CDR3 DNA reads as TGTGCCAGCAGCGCCCGGGCCGTACGGAGGACCGGGGAGCTGTTTTTT.

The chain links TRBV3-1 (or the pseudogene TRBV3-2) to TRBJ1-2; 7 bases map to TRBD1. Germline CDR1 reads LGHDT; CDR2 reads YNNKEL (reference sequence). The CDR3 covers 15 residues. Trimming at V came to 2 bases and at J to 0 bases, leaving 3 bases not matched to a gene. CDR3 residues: CASSQFGTANYGYTF. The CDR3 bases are TGTGCCAGCAGCCAATTTGGGACAGCTAACTATGGCTACACCTTC.